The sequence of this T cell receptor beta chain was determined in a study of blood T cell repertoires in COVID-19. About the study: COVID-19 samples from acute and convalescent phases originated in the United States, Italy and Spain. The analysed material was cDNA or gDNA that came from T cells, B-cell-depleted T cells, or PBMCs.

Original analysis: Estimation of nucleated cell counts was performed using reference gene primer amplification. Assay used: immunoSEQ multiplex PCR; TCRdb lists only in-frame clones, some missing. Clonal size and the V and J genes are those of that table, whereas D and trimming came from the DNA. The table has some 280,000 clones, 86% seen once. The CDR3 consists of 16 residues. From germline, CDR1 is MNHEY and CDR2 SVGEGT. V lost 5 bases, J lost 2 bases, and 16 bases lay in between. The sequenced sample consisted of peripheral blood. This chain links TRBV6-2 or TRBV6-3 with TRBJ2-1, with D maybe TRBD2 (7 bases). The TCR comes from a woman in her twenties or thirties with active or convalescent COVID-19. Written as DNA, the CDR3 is TGTGCCAGCAGTCGAGGCGGGGGCCGCACCTACAATGAGCAGTTCTTC. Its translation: CASSRGGGRTYNEQFF.